This T cell receptor beta chain was captured by sequencing in a study of radiotherapy plus CTLA-4 blockade in lung cancer. Whole-study results and caveats: Researchers report tumor-derived TCR clones expanding in blood after radiotherapy plus ipilimumab. Interferon-beta and early blood T cell clone dynamics reportedly predicted response best.

Chemo-refractory metastatic non-small-cell lung cancer patients underwent focal radiation alongside CTLA-4 blockade with ipilimumab. A note on this clone: Antigen unknown.

Measured with immunoSEQ multiplex PCR; TCRdb has only the in-frame clones, and not every one. Of some 80,000 clones in the sample, 60% to 85% are singletons; the top ten hold about 23%. The TCR sequence derives from a human donor with non-small cell lung cancer whose response to radiotherapy plus ipilimumab could not be evaluated. Some clones in this sample may be carry-over from other donors' samples. Sample: peripheral blood, taken from a patient treated with radiotherapy plus ipilimumab.

Here the CDR3 reads CASSQGASAGIYEQYF. CDR3 DNA: TGCGCCAGCAGCCAAGGGGCGTCTGCAGGGATCTACGAGCAGTACTTC. The chain has TRBV4-3 and TRBJ2-7, with D tentatively TRBD1 (5 bases). Between the trimmed V and J ends, which lost 1 base and 3 bases, there was a span of 16 bases. From germline, CDR1 is LGHNA and CDR2 YSLEER. The CDR3 totals 16 residues.